This entry lists 23 T cell receptor beta chains sequenced from one sample in a study of T cell responses to AZD1222 COVID-19 vaccine. Assay used: immunoSEQ multiplex PCR; TCRdb lists only in-frame clones, some missing. The table has more than 95,000 clones, around nine tenths seen once. The sample was peripheral blood, taken 28 days after the second AZD1222 dose. All receptors derive from an adult who received the AZD1222 COVID-19 vaccine.

The rearrangement uses TRBV5-6 and TRBJ1-5, with D unresolved. The germline CDR1 and CDR2 sequences are SGHDT and YYEEEE. The CDR3 is made up of 14 amino acids. V dropped 4 bases and J dropped 3 bases, with 11 bases sitting between them. The CDR3 nucleotides read TGTGCCAGCAGCCTAGCCCAGAACAATCAGCCCCAGCATTTT. Translated: CASSLAQNNQPQHF.

The genes are TRBV18 and TRBJ2-7; TRBD1 might be the D (6 bases). This CDR3 contains 15 residues. V was trimmed by 5 bases and J by 2 bases, leaving 16 bases between them. Germline V gene lookup returns CDR1 KGHSH and CDR2 LQKENI. CDR3 amino acids: CASSSIRQATYEQYF. CDR3 nucleotide sequence: TGTGCCAGCTCATCTATAAGACAGGCCACCTACGAGCAGTACTTC. Drawing the rest from reference TRBV18 and TRBJ2-7, the complete variable domain is NAGVMQNPRHLVRRRGQEARLRCSPMKGHSHVYWYRQLPEEGLKFMVYLQKENIIDESGMPKERFSAEFPKEGPSILRIQQVVRGDSAAYFCASSSIRQATYEQYFGPGTRLTVT.

V and J are TRBV2 and TRBJ2-2; D call uncertain. This CDR3 is 11 amino acids long. V shed 7 bases and J shed 6 bases, with 6 bases lying between them. Germline CDR1 and CDR2: SNHLY and FYNNEI. The DNA for the CDR3 is TGTGCCAGCACCGTGTCCGGGGAGCTGTTTTTT. As protein: CASTVSGELFF. Together with reference TRBV2 and TRBJ2-2, the CDR3 gives the full variable domain: EPEVTQTPSHQVTQMGQEVILRCVPISNHLYFYWYRQILGQKVEFLVSFYNNEISEKSEIFDDQFSVERPDGSNFTLKIRSTKLEDSAMYFCASTVSGELFFGEGSRLTVL.

The chain recombines TRBV7-3 with TRBJ2-1; 8 positions match TRBD2. The CDR3 totals 15 residues. The V gene's germline CDR1 is SGHTA and CDR2 FQGTGA. Trimming at V came to 2 bases and at J to 8 bases, leaving 8 bases not matched to a gene. The CDR3 region is CASSLGGLGVDEQFF. Here the CDR3 DNA reads TGTGCCAGCAGCTTAGGGGGACTAGGAGTTGATGAGCAGTTCTTC.

This rearrangement joins TRBV11-1 to TRBJ1-4, with D unresolved. In germline, CDR1 is SGHAT, CDR2 FQDESV (reference sequence). Trimming took 5 bases from V and 0 from J, leaving 7 bases between them. The CDR3 has 14 amino acids. This CDR3 is CASSAGTTNEKLFF. The CDR3 DNA reads as TGTGCCAGCAGCGCCGGGACAACTAATGAAAAACTGTTTTTT. Complete variable domain (other parts from reference TRBV11-1 and TRBJ1-4): EAEVAQSPRYKITEKSQAVAFWCDPISGHATLYWYRQILGQGPELLVQFQDESVVDDSQLPKDRFSAERLKGVDSTLKIQPAELGDSAMYLCASSAGTTNEKLFFGSGTQLSVL.

The rearrangement joins TRBV27 to TRBJ1-2; 9 nucleotides line up with TRBD1. The germline gives CDR1 MNHEY, CDR2 SMNVEV (reference sequence). This CDR3 spans 16 amino acids. The J segment lost 5 bases and the V segment lost 6 bases, leaving 13 bases of the junction unmatched. The CDR3 protein is CASSSNVGTGTYGYTF. DNA of the CDR3: TGTGCCAGCAGCAGTAATGTAGGGACAGGGACTTATGGCTACACCTTC.

This chain links TRBV6-5 with TRBJ2-7; D may be TRBD2 (6 bases). Trimming pared 5 bases from V and 2 bases from J, leaving 10 bases between. The CDR3 length is 13 residues. The V gene's germline CDR1 is MNHEY and CDR2 SVGAGI. CDR3 protein: CASSPPGAYEQYF. The CDR3 coding sequence is TGTGCCAGCAGTCCACCGGGAGCCTACGAGCAGTACTTC.

For this clone: The same CDR3 is also encoded by other DNA sequences in this sample. This sequence joins TRBV6-4 and TRBJ2-1, with 9 positions matching TRBD2. CDR1 is MRHNA, CDR2 SNTAGT, per germline. The ends lost 0 bases at V and 4 bases at J; junction bases unmatched: 1. The CDR3 is made up of 15 amino acids. The CDR3 spells CASSDSSGSYNEQFF. The CDR3 DNA reads TGTGCCAGCAGTGACTCTAGCGGGAGTTACAATGAGCAGTTCTTC.

The chain employs TRBV7-9 and TRBJ2-5; a possible D gene is TRBD1 (6 bases). CDR1 SEHNR and CDR2 FQNEAQ come from the germline V gene (reference sequence). This CDR3 is 18 amino acids long. The V and J ends lost 2 bases and 2 bases respectively, with 21 bases between them. CDR3 in amino acids: CASSLFGTPVGLQETQYF. The CDR3 coding sequence is TGTGCCAGCAGCTTATTCGGGACACCCGTCGGGTTACAAGAGACCCAGTACTTC.

The chain is built from TRBV29-1 and TRBJ2-1; D ambiguous. V lost 5 bases and J lost 0, with 17 bases in between. This CDR3 comprises 16 residues. Germline V CDR1 and CDR2: SQVTM, ANQGSEA. CDR3 amino acids: CSVPHPSSPSYNEQFF. The CDR3 DNA reads as TGCAGCGTTCCACACCCTAGTTCCCCCTCCTACAATGAGCAGTTCTTC.

The chain carries TRBV19 and TRBJ1-4; the D gene is possibly TRBD1 (5 bases). CDR1 is LNHDA and CDR2 is SQIVND in the germline V gene (reference sequence). CDR3 length equals 14 residues. Trimming pared 6 bases from V and 4 bases from J, leaving 12 bases between. CDR3 DNA sequence: TGTGCCAGTAGGGCAACAGGATTTAATGAAAAACTGTTTTTT. Translating gives CASRATGFNEKLFF. The full variable domain, completed using reference TRBV19 and TRBJ1-4, is DGGITQSPKYLFRKEGQNVTLSCEQNLNHDAMYWYRQDPGQGLRLIYYSQIVNDFQKGDIAEGYSVSREKKESFPLTVTSAQKNPTAFYLCASRATGFNEKLFFGSGTQLSVL.

This clone came up once. The V gene is TRBV18, the J gene TRBJ2-3; D might be TRBD1 (5 bases). This CDR3 has 14 residues. With 4 bases removed from V and 2 bases from J, the gap between germline ends came to 10 bases. Germline assignment: CDR1 KGHSH and CDR2 LQKENI. The CDR3: CASSLLGDTDTQYF. In DNA form, the CDR3 reads TGTGCCAGCTCACTCCTAGGGGACACAGATACGCAGTATTTT.

This clone was seen a single time. DNA for the CDR3: TGTGCCAGCAGCCAACCGACAGGGGGATCGACTGAAGCTTTCTTT. Amino acids: CASSQPTGGSTEAFF. V gene TRBV7-3 combines with J gene TRBJ1-1, with 9 positions matching TRBD1. Per the germline V gene, CDR1 is SGHTA and CDR2 is FQGTGA. V lost 5 bases, J lost 5 bases, and 9 bases stayed unmatched. This CDR3 has 15 residues.

CDR3 in DNA: TGTGCCAGCAGCTCAGGGACAGGGGCTGGTGGCTACACCTTC. Amino acid sequence: CASSSGTGAGGYTF. This chain uses TRBV7-3 with TRBJ1-2; 10 bases are a match to TRBD1. The ends lost 4 bases at V and 7 bases at J; junction bases unmatched: 6. This CDR3 contains 14 residues. Germline assignment: CDR1 SGHTA and CDR2 FQGTGA.

CDR3 in DNA: TGTGCCAGCAGCCAAGGCCCCGGCAGGGGGGGATACGAGCAGTACTTC. It codes for CASSQGPGRGGYEQYF. The gene calls are TRBV14 and TRBJ2-7; tentatively, D is TRBD1 or TRBD2 (7 bases each). V lost 1 base and J lost 4, with 17 bases in between. The germline gives CDR1 SGHDN, CDR2 FVKESK. The CDR3 loop spans 16 amino acids.

This clone turned up a few times. The chain combines TRBV7-6 with TRBJ1-6; 7 bases match TRBD1. Looked up from germline, CDR1 is SGHVS and CDR2 is FNYEAQ. J lost 7 bases, V lost 0 bases, and 3 bases had no gene match. The CDR3 totals 15 residues. The CDR3 DNA reads as TGTGCCAGCAGCTTAGCCCCAGGGGGGAATTCACCCCTCCACTTT. It translates to CASSLAPGGNSPLHF.

The V call is TRBV19, the J call TRBJ2-7, with 8 bases that match TRBD1. The length of the CDR3 is 16 residues. From germline, CDR1 is LNHDA and CDR2 SQIVND (reference sequence). After removal of 5 bases from V and 4 bases from J, the junction contained 13 bases not matched to a gene. This chain's CDR3 is CASSSVDRAKRYEQYF. In DNA form, the CDR3 reads TGTGCCAGTAGTTCTGTGGACAGGGCGAAGCGGTACGAGCAGTACTTC.

V and J are TRBV7-2 and TRBJ1-5; no clear D gene. V dropped 6 bases and J dropped 7 bases, with 19 bases sitting between them. CDR1 SGHTA and CDR2 FQGNSA come from the germline V gene. The CDR3 contains 15 residues. The CDR3 is CASSYQVQLGQPQHF. The CDR3, as DNA: TGTGCCAGCAGTTACCAGGTCCAACTGGGGCAGCCCCAGCATTTT. The whole variable domain, filled in from reference TRBV7-2 and TRBJ1-5, reads GAGVSQSPSNKVTEKGKDVELRCDPISGHTALYWYRQSLGQGLEFLIYFQGNSAPDKSGLPSDRFSAERTGGSVSTLTIQRTQQEDSAVYLCASSYQVQLGQPQHFGDGTRLSIL.

The V gene is TRBV28, the J gene TRBJ1-4, with 9 bases lining up with TRBD1. The J segment lost 4 bases and the V segment lost 5 bases, leaving 2 bases of the junction unmatched. Germline lookup yields CDR1 MDHEN and CDR2 SYDVKM. The CDR3 spans 14 residues. The CDR3 DNA reads TGTGCCAGCAGTGCGGGACAGGGTAATGAAAAACTGTTTTTT. It translates to CASSAGQGNEKLFF.

The J gene is TRBJ2-3, the V gene TRBV2; D is perhaps TRBD2 (6 bases). This CDR3 is 16 amino acids long. Trimming took off 2 bases at V and 3 bases at J, with 15 bases between the two ends. Germline V CDR1 and CDR2: SNHLY, FYNNEI. This chain's CDR3 is CASSESAGTLTDTQYF. The CDR3 DNA is TGTGCCAGCAGTGAATCGGCGGGAACCCTAACAGATACGCAGTATTTT.

This sequence joins TRBV28 and TRBJ1-2, with D maybe TRBD1 (5 bases). Trimming took 7 bases from V and 0 from J, leaving 12 bases between them. The length of the CDR3 is 14 residues. Germline assignment: CDR1 MDHEN and CDR2 SYDVKM. The DNA of the CDR3 is TGTGCCAGCAAGGAGGGGTCAGCTAACTATGGCTACACCTTC. Translated: CASKEGSANYGYTF.

The V gene is TRBV2, the J gene TRBJ1-1, with D maybe TRBD1 (5 bases). In germline, CDR1 is SNHLY, CDR2 FYNNEI. V shed 7 bases and J shed 3 bases, with 12 bases lying between them. This CDR3 region has 13 residues. The CDR3 is CASTQTGDTEAFF. The CDR3 coding sequence is TGTGCCAGCACTCAAACAGGCGACACTGAAGCTTTCTTT.

This chain uses TRBV9 with TRBJ2-3, with D perhaps TRBD1 (7 bases). V lost 4 bases and J lost 6, with 18 bases in between. This CDR3 is built from 15 residues. The V gene's germline CDR1 is SGDLS and CDR2 YYNGEE. This CDR3 is CASSTREAGGDTQYF. CDR3 nucleotide sequence: TGTGCCAGCAGCACAAGGGAGGCAGGGGGGGATACGCAGTATTTT.